This TCR beta chain was captured by sequencing in a study of T cells in Graves' hyperthyroidism and ophthalmopathy. Points on this clonotype: The antigen is undetermined.

Template material for amplifying TCR beta CDR3 regions consisted of RNA transcripts. First-round RT-PCR of the TCR CDR3 relied on the HTBI primer set. TCRdb reanalysed the multiplex PCR reads using MiXCR and keeps one entry per CDR3 protein. The sample consists of around 620,000 distinct CDR3 sequences, 40% to 55% of them appearing once. Exclusion criteria comprised uncontrolled infection, other autoimmune disease, pregnancy or lactation. This CDR3 has 12 residues. The V and J ends lost 2 bases and 12 bases respectively, with 14 bases between them. Germline loops: CDR1 SGHRS, CDR2 YFSETQ. Study-level points and caveats: Through a model of 13 V-J features, ophthalmopathy was separated from stable hyperthyroidism. Blood also contained most expanded thyroid clonotypes above 0.001.

The V call is TRBV5-1, the J call TRBJ1-2; D is unclear. Sequencing was carried out using peripheral blood or thyroid tissue (not recorded which). This receptor was taken from an adult woman with Graves' disease, either hyperthyroidism or ophthalmopathy (not recorded which). CDR3 residues: CASSLMRLGDTF. The CDR3 DNA reads as TGCGCCAGCAGCTTAATGCGGCTAGGAGACACCTTC.